Each of the 18 T cell receptor beta chains below was sequenced from the same sample in a study of CD8 T cells in Susac syndrome (dated by TCRdb to about 2019). The library relied on the immunoSEQ multiplex PCR assay. RNA was extracted using the RNeasy kit, and 0.5 to 1 microgram was reverse transcribed with random hexamers. The public sequencing data were trimmed at Q25 with fastp and processed into clonotypes with MiXCR by TCRdb, which kept only in-frame beta chains. CDR3 protein duplicates are merged, each entry listing the most common genes and DNA. In all, the sample holds approximately 150,000 distinct CDR3 sequences, and around 94% of those were seen once. Roughly 0.099% of the sample is taken by the ten largest. The source material was CD4+ T cells from PBMCs. Every receptor here comes from a human donor with multiple sclerosis.

The chain is built from TRBV2 and TRBJ2-1, with 8 bases fitting TRBD1. Germline-derived CDR1 and CDR2 are SNHLY and FYNNEI. Trimming removed 4 bases from V and 0 bases from J; junction bases left unmatched: 2. This CDR3 contains 15 residues. The CDR3 DNA sequence: TGTGCCAGCAGTGCCGGACAGGGCTCCTACAATGAGCAGTTCTTC. Protein product: CASSAGQGSYNEQFF.

This clonotype was picked up one time. The gene calls are TRBV14 and TRBJ2-3, with D tentatively TRBD2 (6 bases). CDR1 and CDR2 (germline): SGHDN, FVKESK. V was cut by 6 bases and J by 3 bases, with 10 bases left in between. The CDR3 runs 13 residues. The CDR3: CASRGGNTDTQYF. As DNA, the CDR3 is TGTGCCAGCAGGGGCGGGAATACAGATACGCAGTATTTT.

Only one count was recorded for this clonotype. This chain uses TRBV7-9 with TRBJ1-1; 7 positions match TRBD1. The trim removed 6 bases at V and 1 base at J, leaving 8 bases unmatched. The CDR3 extends over 15 amino acids. Germline-derived CDR1 and CDR2 are SEHNR and FQNEAQ (reference sequence). CDR3 nucleotide sequence: TGTGCCAGCAGACAAGCCGGGACAGCGAACACTGAAGCTTTCTTT. Residues: CASRQAGTANTEAFF.

CDR3 residues: CAWSRGEQFF. The CDR3 nucleotides are TGTGCCTGGAGTAGGGGGGAGCAGTTCTTC. The chain is built from TRBV30 and TRBJ2-1, with a possible D match to TRBD1 (6 bases). Trimming left V 2 bases short and J 10 bases short, with 6 bases between. The germline V gene encodes CDR1 GTSNPN and CDR2 SVGIG (reference sequence). This CDR3 comprises 10 residues.

The chain has TRBV20-1 and TRBJ2-3, with D possibly being TRBD2 (5 bases). Germline V lookup: CDR1 DFQATT, CDR2 SNEGSKA (reference sequence). CDR3 size: 15 residues. V was trimmed by 5 bases and J by 2 bases, leaving 17 bases between them. CDR3 protein: CSAGPPLRDTDTQYF. As DNA, the CDR3 is TGCAGTGCTGGGCCTCCCCTCCGGGACACAGATACGCAGTATTTT.

The chain is built from TRBV10-3 and TRBJ1-3; D perhaps matches TRBD1 (6 bases). CDR1 and CDR2 from the germline V gene are ENHRY and SYGVKD. V gave up 5 bases and J gave up 3 bases, with 8 bases separating them. The CDR3 length is 13 residues. CDR3 DNA: TGTGCCATCAGTCCAGGGGATGGAAACACCATATATTTT. As protein: CAISPGDGNTIYF.

The chain has TRBV27 and TRBJ1-1; the D is unclear. Per germline, CDR1 MNHEY and CDR2 SMNVEV (reference sequence). This CDR3 has 14 residues. V was trimmed by 1 base and J by 0 bases, leaving 6 bases between them. The CDR3 protein is CASSLYGMNTEAFF. CDR3 bases: TGTGCCAGCAGTTTATACGGTATGAACACTGAAGCTTTCTTT.

V is TRBV5-6 and J is TRBJ2-2, with D possibly matching TRBD2 (5 bases). Germline CDR1 SGHDT, CDR2 YYEEEE. The V end lost 4 bases, the J end lost 3 bases, and 16 bases lay between the germline ends. The CDR3 sequence is 16 residues long. The CDR3 spells CASSRGLHEDTGELFF. The CDR3 DNA reads TGTGCCAGCAGCCGAGGACTCCACGAGGACACCGGGGAGCTGTTTTTT.

The V gene is TRBV28, the J gene TRBJ2-7; D not resolved. Per the germline V gene, CDR1 is MDHEN and CDR2 is SYDVKM. Trimming shortened V by 2 bases and J by 4 bases, and 9 bases separated the two germline ends. The CDR3 contains 13 residues. The CDR3 DNA reads as TGTGCCAGCAGTTTAAATAGGAAGTACGAGCAGTACTTC. Its protein is CASSLNRKYEQYF.

This clonotype was recorded a few times. This rearrangement joins TRBV5-1 to TRBJ2-4; 11 positions agree with TRBD2. In germline, CDR1 is SGHRS, CDR2 YFSETQ. The CDR3 length is 20 residues. The ends lost 2 bases at V and 0 bases at J; junction bases unmatched: 13. DNA of the CDR3: TGCGCCAGCAGCTTACGCCTGACTAGCGGGATGAATCTAGCCAAAAACATTCAGTACTTC. Its protein product is CASSLRLTSGMNLAKNIQYF.

This clonotype was seen more than once but under ten times. This chain links TRBV6-1 with TRBJ1-4; D call uncertain. Trimming left V 3 bases short and J 0 bases short, with 5 bases between. The CDR3 has 14 residues. Germline CDR1 is MNHNS and CDR2 is SASEGT. In DNA, the CDR3 is TGTGCCAGCAGTGACGGGACAACTAATGAAAAACTGTTTTTT. It specifies CASSDGTTNEKLFF.

This chain joins TRBV5-4 and TRBJ1-3, with no clear D. The CDR3 length is 14 residues. V was cut by 1 base and J by 4 bases, with 9 bases left in between. Germline V lookup: CDR1 SGHNT, CDR2 YYREEE (reference sequence). The CDR3 DNA is TGTGCCAGCAGCTTGTTGGGGTCCGGAAACACCATATATTTT. This encodes CASSLLGSGNTIYF.

CDR3 sequence (DNA): TGCGGGGGACAGCAAGAGACCCAGTACTTC. Its translation is CGGQQETQYF. The chain has TRBV20-1 and TRBJ2-5, with 7 bases that match TRBD1. This CDR3 is built from 10 residues. Germline-derived CDR1 and CDR2 are DFQATT and SNEGSKA (reference sequence).

The V call is TRBV13, the J call TRBJ1-1; TRBD1 is a possible D gene (6 bases). The CDR3 consists of 13 residues. Germline CDR1 and CDR2: PRHDT and FYEKMQ (reference sequence). Trimming cost V 5 bases and J 3 bases, with 10 bases left between them. CDR3 amino acids: CASSPNRDTEAFF. As DNA, the CDR3 is TGTGCCAGCAGCCCGAACAGGGACACTGAAGCTTTCTTT. Full variable domain (missing parts from reference TRBV13 and TRBJ1-1): AAGVIQSPRHLIKEKRETATLKCYPIPRHDTVYWYQQGPGQDPQFLISFYEKMQSDKGSIPDRFSAQQFSDYHSELNMSSLELGDSALYFCASSPNRDTEAFFGQGTRLTVV.

The V gene is TRBV29-1, the J gene TRBJ1-4; D remains unclear. The length of the CDR3 is 13 residues. Trimming stripped 7 bases from V and 5 bases from J, with 14 bases between. Germline values: CDR1 SQVTM, CDR2 ANQGSEA. CDR3: CSARKASNEKLFF. CDR3 bases: TGCAGCGCCCGTAAAGCATCGAATGAAAAACTGTTTTTT.

J is TRBJ2-7 and V is TRBV7-3; D uncertain. The CDR3 spans 16 residues. V was shortened by 5 bases and J by 4 bases, with 21 bases between the two germline ends. Germline V CDR1 and CDR2: SGHTA, FQGTGA. The CDR3 nucleotides read TGTGCCAGCAGCCGACCGGGCGCGCTGGCTAAATACGAGCAGTACTTC. This gives the protein CASSRPGALAKYEQYF.

This rearrangement joins TRBV2 to TRBJ2-7; 10 nucleotides line up with TRBD2. Germline V lookup: CDR1 SNHLY, CDR2 FYNNEI. Trimming took 7 bases from V and 9 from J; bases not matched to a gene: 3. The CDR3 is 11 residues long. The CDR3 DNA reads as TGTGCCAGCAAGCGGGAGGGCCCGCAGTACTTC. This sequence encodes CASKREGPQYF.

This chain joins TRBV19 and TRBJ2-1; 9 bases match TRBD1. Germline V CDR1 and CDR2: LNHDA, SQIVND (reference sequence). The CDR3 length is 14 residues. Trimming cost V 1 base and J 9 bases; bases outside gene matches: 4. The CDR3 loop reads CASSIGQGVFEQFF. The CDR3 DNA reads as TGTGCCAGTAGTATAGGACAGGGGGTCTTTGAGCAGTTCTTC.